These 12 T cell receptor beta chains share one sample of origin, sequenced in a study of control samples from healthy donors and cancer patients. Profiling relied on immunoSEQ multiplex PCR, and the TCRdb table lists in-frame clones only, not all of them. The data contain 100,000 to 150,000 clones, roughly 89% of them singletons. Sample: blood. These receptors all come from a man younger than 35 in good health.

This chain connects TRBV10-1 to TRBJ2-7; D not resolved. Germline values: CDR1 WNHNN, CDR2 SYGVQD (reference sequence). This CDR3 is built from 11 residues. V lost 0 bases and J 6 bases, leaving 3 bases between the germline ends. The CDR3 sequence: CASSESGEQYF. CDR3 sequence (DNA): TGCGCCAGCAGTGAGTCCGGCGAGCAGTACTTC.

This chain links TRBV29-1 with TRBJ2-5; the D gene could be TRBD1 or TRBD2 (6 bases each). Between the trimmed V and J ends, which lost 3 bases and 1 base, there was a span of 9 bases. Germline CDR1 and CDR2: SQVTM and ANQGSEA. This CDR3 contains 13 residues. Here the CDR3 DNA reads TGCAGCGTTGATAAGGGGGGCCAAGAGACCCAGTACTTC. It yields the protein CSVDKGGQETQYF.

The chain combines TRBV7-6 with TRBJ1-4, with 12 bases aligning to TRBD1. This CDR3 spans 15 amino acids. Germline V gene sequence: CDR1 SGHVS, CDR2 FNYEAQ. Trimming removed 1 base from V and 8 bases from J; junction bases left unmatched: 2. Here the CDR3 DNA reads TGTGCCAGCAGCTTAGGGGACAGGGGGCAGGAAAAACTGTTTTTT. Amino acids: CASSLGDRGQEKLFF.

The chain recombines TRBV30 with TRBJ1-2; the D gene is possibly TRBD1 (5 bases). V was shortened by 2 bases and J by 4 bases, with 11 bases between the two germline ends. Germline CDR1 reads GTSNPN; CDR2 reads SVGIG (reference sequence). This CDR3 has 13 residues. The CDR3 region has the DNA TGTGCCTGGAGTTCGGGGGAGGTCTATGGCTACACCTTC. Translated, it gives CAWSSGEVYGYTF.

The rearrangement joins TRBV5-1 to TRBJ1-1; 8 nucleotides align to TRBD1. This CDR3 region has 14 residues. Germline values: CDR1 SGHRS, CDR2 YFSETQ. V shed 5 bases and J 1 base; nucleotides not matched to a gene: 4. CDR3 in amino acids: CASSRGQENTEAFF. CDR3 sequence (DNA): TGCGCCAGCAGTAGGGGACAGGAGAACACTGAAGCTTTCTTT.

The chain uses TRBV10-2 and TRBJ1-1; tentatively, D is TRBD1 (5 bases). Germline V gene data show CDR1 as WSHSY and CDR2 as SAAADI. This CDR3 is built from 15 residues. The V gene lost 0 bases and the J gene lost 4 bases, with 12 bases spanning the gap. CDR3 region: CASSESLRGGTEAFF. In DNA, the CDR3 is TGCGCCAGCAGTGAGTCTTTGAGGGGAGGCACTGAAGCTTTCTTT.

The chain carries TRBV6-5 and TRBJ1-2; 7 nucleotides agree with TRBD1. CDR1 is MNHEY and CDR2 is SVGAGI in the germline V gene. With V trimmed by 2 bases and J by 2 bases, 8 bases remained unmatched. The CDR3 is 16 amino acids. The CDR3 coding sequence is TGTGCCAGCAGTTACGTAGGGGGCGTAGGGAACTATGGCTACACCTTC. Translating gives CASSYVGGVGNYGYTF.

There are a few counts of this clone. The V gene is TRBV9, the J gene TRBJ2-7; D not resolved. Looked up from germline, CDR1 is SGDLS and CDR2 is YYNGEE. The CDR3 is 14 amino acids. Between the trimmed V and J ends, which lost 0 bases and 0 bases, there was a span of 7 bases. The CDR3 spells CASSVGAGSYEQYF. Here the CDR3 DNA reads TGTGCCAGCAGCGTAGGCGCCGGCTCCTACGAGCAGTACTTC. Combining the CDR3 with reference TRBV9 and TRBJ2-7 gives the whole variable domain DSGVTQTPKHLITATGQRVTLRCSPRSGDLSVYWYQQSLDQGLQFLIQYYNGEERAKGNILERFSAQQFPDLHSELNLSSLELGDSALYFCASSVGAGSYEQYFGPGTRLTVT.

This chain connects TRBV6-6 to TRBJ2-3, with 10 bases aligning to TRBD2. Germline V gene lookup returns CDR1 MNHNY and CDR2 SVGAGI (reference sequence). Trimming removed 5 bases from V and 1 base from J; junction bases left unmatched: 9. This CDR3 is built from 17 residues. CDR3 sequence reads: CASSPSGGRPRTDTQYF. Here the CDR3 DNA reads TGTGCCAGCAGTCCTAGCGGGGGCCGCCCCCGCACAGATACGCAGTATTTT.

This clone was seen a single time. Within the sample, other DNA sequences also encode this same CDR3. The CDR3 loop is CASSVGTGSNQPQHF. CDR3 in DNA: TGTGCCAGCAGCGTTGGGACAGGGAGCAATCAGCCCCAGCATTTT. The rearrangement links TRBV9 to TRBJ1-5; 9 bases line up with TRBD1. CDR3 length equals 15 residues. Per germline, CDR1 SGDLS and CDR2 YYNGEE. Trimming removed 2 bases from V and 1 base from J; junction bases left unmatched: 1. Full variable domain (rest looked up from reference TRBV9 and TRBJ1-5): DSGVTQTPKHLITATGQRVTLRCSPRSGDLSVYWYQQSLDQGLQFLIQYYNGEERAKGNILERFSAQQFPDLHSELNLSSLELGDSALYFCASSVGTGSNQPQHFGDGTRLSIL.

The V and J genes are TRBV6-6 and TRBJ2-7, with 9 bases aligning to TRBD1. CDR3 size: 14 residues. Germline V gives CDR1 MNHNY, CDR2 SVGAGI (reference sequence). With 4 bases clipped from V and 4 bases from J, the junction kept 5 bases outside the gene matches. In nucleotides, the CDR3 is TGTGCCAGCAGTTCGGGACAGGGAGCGTACGAGCAGTACTTC. Amino acids: CASSSGQGAYEQYF.

The chain carries TRBV29-1 and TRBJ1-2; D gene uncertain. Deletions cut 5 bases from V and 5 bases from J, with 12 bases between. From germline, CDR1 is SQVTM and CDR2 ANQGSEA. The CDR3 sequence is 12 residues long. DNA of the CDR3: TGCAGCGTTCTTTCTGGAGAATATGGCTACACCTTC. This gives the protein CSVLSGEYGYTF.